A single sample is the source of the 19 T cell receptor beta chains below, sequenced in a study of cytomegalovirus exposure and HLA in healthy donors. The PCR was carried out with 60 Vbeta primers and 13 Jbeta primers. Sequencing used immunoSEQ multiplex PCR; TCRdb keeps in-frame clones, though not all of them. The table includes under 200,000 clones, approximately 70% detected once. The source material was PBMCs. These TCRs come from a young woman in good health and CMV-seronegative.

The chain uses TRBV5-1 and TRBJ2-7, with TRBD2 identical over 8 bases. The ends lost 2 bases at V and 0 bases at J; junction bases unmatched: 7. Germline V gene data show CDR1 as SGHRS and CDR2 as YFSETQ. This CDR3 spans 16 amino acids. CDR3 coding DNA: TGCGCCAGCAGCTTAGGCCCAGCGGGGGCCTCCTACGAGCAGTACTTC. It specifies CASSLGPAGASYEQYF.

This clone was counted a few times. The chain is built from TRBV21-1 and TRBJ1-3; the table's D call, TRBD1, was not checked against the DNA. TRBV21-1 is a documented pseudogene. The CDR3 runs to 17 residues. CDR3 coding DNA: TGTGCCAGCAGCCCTATCTCCGGGACAGGGAGTGTCAACACCATATATTTT. It specifies CASSPISGTGSVNTIYF.

This clone has just a few counts. The gene calls are TRBV14 and TRBJ2-3; no reliable D call. Trimming stripped 1 base from V and 0 bases from J, with 8 bases between. The CDR3 runs 15 residues. Germline V lookup: CDR1 SGHDN, CDR2 FVKESK. The CDR3 loop reads CASSQVMFSTDTQYF. CDR3 DNA sequence: TGTGCCAGCAGCCAAGTCATGTTTAGCACAGATACGCAGTATTTT.

The chain recombines TRBV5-1 with TRBJ1-6; 9 bases are shared with TRBD1. Unmatched junction bases numbered 8, after V lost 2 bases and J lost 5 bases. Germline-derived CDR1 and CDR2 are SGHRS and YFSETQ. The CDR3 totals 17 residues. The CDR3, as DNA: TGCGCCAGCAGCTTAACCCCGGGACAGGGAAATAATTCACCCCTCCACTTT. Its translation: CASSLTPGQGNNSPLHF.

The J gene is TRBJ2-7, the V gene TRBV7-8, with D possibly being TRBD2 (6 bases). CDR3 length: 15 amino acids. The germline CDR1 and CDR2 sequences are SGHVS and FQNEAQ. V was clipped by 3 bases and J by 0 bases, with 12 bases between them. CDR3 nucleotides: TGTGCCAGCAGCTTCCGGGACTGGAGCTCCTACGAGCAGTACTTC. Protein sequence: CASSFRDWSSYEQYF. The full variable domain, in which reference TRBV7-8 and TRBJ2-7 provide the parts outside the CDR3, is GAGVSQSPRYKVAKRGQDVALRCDPISGHVSLFWYQQALGQGPEFLTYFQNEAQLDKSGLPSDRFFAERPEGSVSTLKIQRTQQEDSAVYLCASSFRDWSSYEQYFGPGTRLTVT.

The chain carries TRBV7-9 and TRBJ2-5; 9 bases fit TRBD1. This CDR3 comprises 15 residues. Trimming cost V 5 bases and J 4 bases; bases outside gene matches: 8. CDR1 SEHNR and CDR2 FQNEAQ come from the germline V gene (reference sequence). The CDR3 protein is CASSPSTGGVETQYF. CDR3 DNA: TGTGCCAGCAGCCCATCGACAGGGGGGGTAGAGACCCAGTACTTC.

The chain recombines TRBV9 with TRBJ2-3; 11 positions match TRBD1. The V and J ends lost 5 bases and 4 bases, in that order; junction bases with no gene match: 6. The CDR3 loop spans 15 amino acids. Per the germline V gene, CDR1 is SGDLS and CDR2 is YYNGEE. CDR3 nucleotides: TGTGCCAGCAGGAGGACAGGGGGCGCGTCAGATACGCAGTATTTT. It translates to CASRRTGGASDTQYF.

The rearrangement links TRBV5-1 to TRBJ2-1, with TRBD2 matching over 13 bases. Germline V gene sequence: CDR1 SGHRS, CDR2 YFSETQ. This CDR3 spans 16 amino acids. With 4 bases clipped from V and 4 bases from J, the junction kept 5 bases outside the gene matches. The CDR3 reads CASSRTSGGQYNEQFF. CDR3 in DNA: TGCGCCAGCAGCCGGACTAGCGGGGGTCAATACAATGAGCAGTTCTTC.

This clone is a singleton in its sample. The chain is built from TRBV27 and TRBJ2-7; 8 bases are shared with TRBD1. The CDR3 length is 14 residues. Unmatched junction bases numbered 5, after V lost 3 bases and J lost 4 bases. Germline CDR1 is MNHEY and CDR2 is SMNVEV (reference sequence). This chain's CDR3 is CASSFGQGGYEQYF. The CDR3 bases are TGTGCCAGCAGTTTCGGACAGGGTGGGTACGAGCAGTACTTC.

This clone was observed a few times. The chain combines TRBV6-6 with TRBJ1-5, with TRBD1 matching 11 bases. The length of the CDR3 is 15 residues. The V segment lost 2 bases and the J segment 6 bases; nucleotides outside the gene matches: 3. In germline, CDR1 is MNHNY, CDR2 SVGAGI (reference sequence). CDR3 DNA: TGTGCCAGCAGTTACGGGGGACAGGGGGGTCAGCCCCAGCATTTT. It translates to CASSYGGQGGQPQHF.

The chain recombines TRBV7-9 with TRBJ1-6; D not resolved. Trimming left V 2 bases short and J 10 bases short, with 15 bases between. The germline V gene encodes CDR1 SEHNR and CDR2 FQNEAQ (reference sequence). There are 15 residues in the CDR3. The CDR3 sequence is CASSLLVGRASPLHF. The CDR3 coding sequence is TGTGCCAGCAGCTTACTCGTAGGGAGGGCCTCACCCCTCCACTTT.

The CDR3 nucleotides read TGCACCAGCAGCCTATCTCCCATTAGCGGAGGGCGCTCCTACGAGCAGTACTTC. This gives the protein CTSSLSPISGGRSYEQYF. The chain carries TRBV1 and TRBJ2-7; the listed D gene, TRBD2, was not tested against the DNA. TRBV1 has pseudogene status. CDR3 size: 18 residues.

Concerning this clone: The same CDR3 arises from other DNA sequences in this sample as well. The chain couples TRBV4-1 to TRBJ1-2, with 7 positions matching TRBD1. CDR1 is MGHRA, CDR2 YSYEKL, per germline. The trim removed 1 base at V and 4 bases at J, leaving 9 bases unmatched. CDR3 size: 16 residues. CDR3 bases: TGCGCCAGCAGCCAAGGGGAAACAGGGGCCACCTATGGCTACACCTTC. This sequence encodes CASSQGETGATYGYTF.

V and J are TRBV7-8 and TRBJ2-2; D perhaps matches TRBD2 (6 bases). The CDR3 spans 15 residues. The germline CDR1 and CDR2 sequences are SGHVS and FQNEAQ. V was trimmed by 1 base and J by 4 bases, leaving 10 bases between them. The chain's CDR3 is CASSLEVGGTGELFF. For the CDR3, the DNA is TGTGCCAGCAGCTTAGAGGTGGGGGGCACCGGGGAGCTGTTTTTT.

This sequence joins TRBV5-4 and TRBJ2-7; TRBD2 matches at 11 bases. The CDR3 is 15 amino acids. Germline V gene lookup returns CDR1 SGHNT and CDR2 YYREEE (reference sequence). J gave up 4 bases and V 2 bases, and 5 bases lay outside the gene matches. The CDR3 region has the DNA TGTGCCAGCAGCTTCGAAACTAGCGGGGGTTACGAGCAGTACTTC. This gives the protein CASSFETSGGYEQYF.

The genes are TRBV5-1 and TRBJ2-1, with 8 positions matching TRBD2. V lost 3 bases to trimming and J lost 1 base; unmatched junction nucleotides: 15. The CDR3 consists of 19 residues. From germline, CDR1 is SGHRS and CDR2 YFSETQ. The CDR3 is CASSSILAGNLLSYNEQFF. The CDR3 region has the DNA TGCGCCAGCAGCTCGATATTAGCGGGAAACCTCCTATCCTACAATGAGCAGTTCTTC.

The chain joins TRBV7-3 to TRBJ2-6; 8 bases are a match to TRBD2. The CDR3 has 17 residues. The V gene end was trimmed by 3 bases and the J gene end by 1 base; junction bases not matched to a gene: 5. CDR1 is SGHTA and CDR2 is FQGTGA in the germline V gene. The CDR3 protein is CASSFAGGASGANVLTF. The CDR3 region has the DNA TGTGCCAGCAGCTTCGCCGGGGGGGCGTCTGGGGCCAACGTCCTGACTTTC.

The J gene is TRBJ2-2, the V gene TRBV9; 7 positions match TRBD2. The V segment lost 0 bases and the J segment 6 bases; nucleotides outside the gene matches: 5. CDR3 length: 15 residues. Germline CDR1 and CDR2: SGDLS and YYNGEE. The CDR3 DNA sequence: TGTGCCAGCAGCGTAGAAGGACTAGGTGCCGGGGAGCTGTTTTTT. This gives the protein CASSVEGLGAGELFF. Drawing the rest from reference TRBV9 and TRBJ2-2, the complete variable domain is DSGVTQTPKHLITATGQRVTLRCSPRSGDLSVYWYQQSLDQGLQFLIQYYNGEERAKGNILERFSAQQFPDLHSELNLSSLELGDSALYFCASSVEGLGAGELFFGEGSRLTVL.

The chain is built from TRBV18 and TRBJ1-2; no clear D gene. This CDR3 has 13 amino acids. Between the trimmed V and J ends, which lost 2 bases and 3 bases, there was a span of 7 bases. Germline values: CDR1 KGHSH, CDR2 LQKENI. The CDR3 reads CASSPYEDYGYTF. The CDR3 DNA follows: TGTGCCAGCTCACCATATGAGGACTATGGCTACACCTTC.